This T cell receptor beta chain was found in a study of T cells in Graves' hyperthyroidism and ophthalmopathy. The overall study: Specimen type is peripheral blood, collected at initial diagnosis prior to any treatment.

The germline V gene has CDR1 SNHLY and CDR2 FYNNEI. V dropped 6 bases and J dropped 13; count of bases not matched to a gene: 11. There are 15 residues in the CDR3. Study-level findings and limits: The blood repertoire included most of the expanded thyroid clonotypes above 0.001. From stable hyperthyroidism, ophthalmopathy was set apart by a 13 V-J model.

This clonotype has ten or more counts. Its antigen is unknown. The CDR3 regions of TCR beta were amplified from RNA transcripts. The TCR CDR3 first-round RT-PCR relied on the HTBI primer set. Each CDR3 protein gets one entry after TCRdb re-called the multiplex PCR reads with MiXCR. The sample lists about 400,000 distinct CDR3 sequences, nearly 15% occurring once. This chain joins TRBV2 and TRBJ2-1, with TRBD2 matching over 14 bases. The sample was blood. The clonotype originates from a woman aged 55-69 years with Graves' ophthalmopathy. The CDR3 loop is CASRSGLAGETAQFF. DNA of the CDR3: TGTGCCAGCAGATCGGGACTAGCGGGAGAAACGGCCCAGTTCTTC. The whole variable domain, remainder taken from reference TRBV2 and TRBJ2-1, is EPEVTQTPSHQVTQMGQEVILRCVPISNHLYFYWYRQILGQKVEFLVSFYNNEISEKSEIFDDQFSVERPDGSNFTLKIRSTKLEDSAMYFCASRSGLAGETAQFFGPGTRLTVL.